This T cell receptor beta chain was sequenced during a study of post-analysis software for immune sequencing data. From germline, CDR1 is SGHDN and CDR2 FVKESK. V gave up 5 bases and J gave up 7 bases, with 11 bases separating them. CDR3 length: 13 amino acids. General study findings and limits: Controls' normalized Chao1 diversity significantly exceeded that of multiple sclerosis patients. Among 5 or 6 TRBV segments more frequent in patients than controls were TRBV5-6, TRBV5-1 and TRBV20-1.

The TCR beta cDNA libraries contained unique molecular identifiers. T cells numbering 1 to 10 million yielded cDNA molecules that totaled about 500,000. Each CDR3 protein gets one entry after TCRdb re-called the PCR reads with MiXCR. Of around 150,000 distinct CDR3 sequences in the sample, around 36% are singletons; the top ten hold roughly 28%. For this clonotype: Its antigen is not known.

Here the sequenced sample was blood, taken after autologous hematopoietic stem cell transplantation. The chain combines TRBV14 with TRBJ1-4; D is undetermined. This TCR was sampled from a girl aged 10 to 17 with multiple sclerosis. In nucleotides, the CDR3 is TGTGCCAGCAGCAATGATTTGGGTGAAAAACTGTTTTTT. Translating it yields CASSNDLGEKLFF.